The 9 T cell receptor beta chains below were found in one sample sequenced in a study of T cells expressing NK-cell markers. TCRdb reprocessed the 5' RACE reads; each CDR3 protein has one entry and no DNA is given. This table lists some 300,000 distinct CDR3 sequences. Source material: blood T cells: a sorted CD56 or NKG2C T cell subset, CD4+ or CD8+ T cells, or bulk PBMC T cells (not recorded which). The receptors derive from a man aged 18 to 30 in good health.

The chain employs TRBV24-1 and TRBJ2-1; TCRdb reports TRBD1, a call that lacks DNA to check it against. Germline CDR1 KGHDR, CDR2 SFDVKD. CDR3 length: 16 amino acids. CDR3: CATSGAFRGDYNEQFF.

J is TRBJ2-1 and V is TRBV9. CDR1 is SGDLS and CDR2 is YYNGEE in the germline V gene. CDR3 length equals 14 residues. CDR3: CASSVTVGQNEQFF.

This sequence joins TRBV18 and TRBJ2-3; without DNA, the TCRdb call of TRBD2 cannot be checked. CDR3 length equals 17 residues. From germline, CDR1 is KGHSH and CDR2 LQKENI. The CDR3 here is CASSPLAGGIGTDTQYF.

The rearrangement joins TRBV29-1 to TRBJ2-1. The CDR3 loop spans 14 amino acids. Germline V gene lookup returns CDR1 SQVTM and CDR2 ANQGSEA. CDR3 residues: CSVGSPLDYNEQFF.

The chain uses TRBV15 and TRBJ2-1. This CDR3 is 13 amino acids long. Germline CDR1 reads LNHNV; CDR2 reads YYDKDF (reference sequence). This chain's CDR3 is CATSRDRLNEQFF.

J is TRBJ2-5 and V is TRBV4-3; the TCRdb D gene call, TRBD1, has no DNA to confirm it. The CDR3 consists of 15 residues. Germline assignment: CDR1 LGHNA and CDR2 YSLEER. The CDR3 protein is CASSPPDRGRETQYF.

The V and J genes are TRBV15 and TRBJ2-5; TCRdb's D call, TRBD2, is unchecked because there is no DNA. The CDR3 is 14 amino acids. CDR1 and CDR2 (germline): LNHNV, YYDKDF (reference sequence). The CDR3 protein is CATSTEGREGTQYF.

V gene TRBV19 combines with J gene TRBJ2-3. Germline V CDR1 and CDR2: LNHDA, SQIVND (reference sequence). The CDR3 loop spans 15 amino acids. The CDR3: CASSISYGVTDTQYF.

The chain combines TRBV2 with TRBJ2-7. This CDR3 contains 14 residues. Germline V gene sequence: CDR1 SNHLY, CDR2 FYNNEI. The CDR3 sequence: CASSDLRSSYEQYF.